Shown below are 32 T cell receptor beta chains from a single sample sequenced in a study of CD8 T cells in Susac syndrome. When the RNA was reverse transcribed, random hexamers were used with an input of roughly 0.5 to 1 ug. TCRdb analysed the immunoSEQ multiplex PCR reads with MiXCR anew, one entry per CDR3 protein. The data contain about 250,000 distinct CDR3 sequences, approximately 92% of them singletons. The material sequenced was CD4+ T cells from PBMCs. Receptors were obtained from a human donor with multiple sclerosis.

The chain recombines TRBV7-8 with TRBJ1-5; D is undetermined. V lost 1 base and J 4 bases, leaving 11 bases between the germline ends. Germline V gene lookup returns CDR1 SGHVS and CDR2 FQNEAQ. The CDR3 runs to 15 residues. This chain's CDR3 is CASSLEMGLNQPQHF. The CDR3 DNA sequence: TGTGCCAGCAGCTTAGAGATGGGGTTAAATCAGCCCCAGCATTTT.

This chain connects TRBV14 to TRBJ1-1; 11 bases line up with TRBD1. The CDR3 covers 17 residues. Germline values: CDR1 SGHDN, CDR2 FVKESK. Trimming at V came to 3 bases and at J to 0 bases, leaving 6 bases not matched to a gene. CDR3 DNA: TGTGCCAGCAGCCAGCGGGACAGGGGGGCCTTGAACACTGAAGCTTTCTTT. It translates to CASSQRDRGALNTEAFF. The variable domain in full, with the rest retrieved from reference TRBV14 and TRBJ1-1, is EAGVTQFPSHSVIEKGQTVTLRCDPISGHDNLYWYRRVMGKEIKFLLHFVKESKQDESGMPNNRFLAERTGGTYSTLKVQPAELEDSGVYFCASSQRDRGALNTEAFFGQGTRLTVV.

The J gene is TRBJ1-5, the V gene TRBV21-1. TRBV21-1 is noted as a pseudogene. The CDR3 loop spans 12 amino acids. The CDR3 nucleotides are TGTGCCAGCAGCCCGAAAGGTCAGCCCCAGCATTTT. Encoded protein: CASSPKGQPQHF.

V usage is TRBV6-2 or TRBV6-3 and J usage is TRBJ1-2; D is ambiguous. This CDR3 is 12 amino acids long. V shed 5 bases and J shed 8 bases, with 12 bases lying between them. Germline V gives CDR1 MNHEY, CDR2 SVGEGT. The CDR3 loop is CASSPPSGGYTF. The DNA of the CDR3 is TGTGCCAGCAGTCCCCCCAGTGGAGGCTACACCTTC.

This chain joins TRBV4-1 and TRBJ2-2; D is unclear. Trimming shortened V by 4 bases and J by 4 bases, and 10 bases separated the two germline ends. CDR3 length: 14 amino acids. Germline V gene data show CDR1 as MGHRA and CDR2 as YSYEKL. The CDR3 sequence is CASSLQAPTGELFF. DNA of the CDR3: TGCGCCAGCAGCCTCCAGGCTCCCACCGGGGAGCTGTTTTTT.

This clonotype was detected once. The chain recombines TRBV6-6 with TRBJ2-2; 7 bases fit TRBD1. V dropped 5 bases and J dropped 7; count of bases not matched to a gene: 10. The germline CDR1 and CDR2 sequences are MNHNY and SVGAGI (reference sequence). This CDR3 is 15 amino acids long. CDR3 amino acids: CASSRDSWKIGELFF. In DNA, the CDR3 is TGTGCCAGCAGTCGGGACAGCTGGAAGATCGGGGAGCTGTTTTTT.

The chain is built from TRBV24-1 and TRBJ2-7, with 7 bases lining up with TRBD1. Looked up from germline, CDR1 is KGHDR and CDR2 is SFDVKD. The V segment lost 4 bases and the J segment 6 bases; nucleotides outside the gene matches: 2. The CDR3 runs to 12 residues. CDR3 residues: CATSDRQGEQYF. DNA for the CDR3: TGTGCCACCAGTGACCGACAGGGCGAGCAGTACTTC.

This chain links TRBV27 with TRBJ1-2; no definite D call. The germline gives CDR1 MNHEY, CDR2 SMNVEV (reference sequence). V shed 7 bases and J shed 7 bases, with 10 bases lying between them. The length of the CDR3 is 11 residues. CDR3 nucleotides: TGTGCCAGCAAGGAGAGTGGTGGCTACACCTTC. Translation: CASKESGGYTF.

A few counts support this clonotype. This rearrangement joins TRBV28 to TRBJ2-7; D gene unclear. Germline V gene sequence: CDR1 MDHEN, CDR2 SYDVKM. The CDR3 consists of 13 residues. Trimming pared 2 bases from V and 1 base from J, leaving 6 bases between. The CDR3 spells CASSLGRSYEQYF. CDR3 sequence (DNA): TGTGCCAGCAGTTTAGGCAGGTCCTACGAGCAGTACTTC.

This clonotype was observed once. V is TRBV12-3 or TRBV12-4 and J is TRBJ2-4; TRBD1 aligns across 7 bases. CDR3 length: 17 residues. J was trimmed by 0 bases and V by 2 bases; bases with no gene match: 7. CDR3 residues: CASSLSRDRRAKNIQYF. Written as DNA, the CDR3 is TGTGCCAGCAGTTTAAGCCGGGACAGACGAGCCAAAAACATTCAGTACTTC.

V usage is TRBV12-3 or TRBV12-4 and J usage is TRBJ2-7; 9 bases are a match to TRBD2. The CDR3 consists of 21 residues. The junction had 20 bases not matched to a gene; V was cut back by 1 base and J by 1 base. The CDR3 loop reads CASSLDPVVAGDPQHSYEQYF. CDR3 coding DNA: TGTGCCAGCAGTTTAGATCCGGTGGTAGCGGGGGACCCACAACATTCCTACGAGCAGTACTTC.

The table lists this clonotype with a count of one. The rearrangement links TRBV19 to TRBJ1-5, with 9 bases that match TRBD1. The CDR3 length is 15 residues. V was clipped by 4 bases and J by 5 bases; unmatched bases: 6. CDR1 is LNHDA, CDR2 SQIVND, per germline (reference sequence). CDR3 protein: CASSSRDRDDQPQHF. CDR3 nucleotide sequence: TGTGCCAGTAGTAGCCGGGACAGGGATGATCAGCCCCAGCATTTT.

This chain's CDR3 is CASSASYVSGASYEQYV. The CDR3 DNA reads TGCGCCAGCAGTGCATCTTATGTATCGGGGGCGAGCTACGAGCAGTACGTC. This chain uses TRBV23-1 with TRBJ2-7; D is perhaps TRBD1 or TRBD2 (6 bases each). TRBV23-1 is an ORF, and what it does is uncertain. The length of the CDR3 is 17 residues. V was pared by 5 bases and J by 3 bases, with 23 bases between.

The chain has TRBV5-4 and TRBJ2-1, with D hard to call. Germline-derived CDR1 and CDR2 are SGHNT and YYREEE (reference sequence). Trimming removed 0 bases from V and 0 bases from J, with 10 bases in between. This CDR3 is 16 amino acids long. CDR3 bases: TGTGCCAGCAGCTTGGCGGCGGCCGCCTCCTACAATGAGCAGTTCTTC. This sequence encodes CASSLAAAASYNEQFF.

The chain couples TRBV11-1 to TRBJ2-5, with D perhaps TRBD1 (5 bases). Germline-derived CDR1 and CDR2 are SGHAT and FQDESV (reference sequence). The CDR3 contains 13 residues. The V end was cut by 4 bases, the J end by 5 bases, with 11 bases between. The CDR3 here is CASSWTNGETQYF. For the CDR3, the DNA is TGTGCCAGCAGCTGGACAAATGGGGAGACCCAGTACTTC.

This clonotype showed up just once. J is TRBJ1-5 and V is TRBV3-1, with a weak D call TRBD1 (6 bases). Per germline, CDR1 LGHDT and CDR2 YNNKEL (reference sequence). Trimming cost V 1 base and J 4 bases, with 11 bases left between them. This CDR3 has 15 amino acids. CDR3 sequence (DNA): TGTGCCAGCAGCCAAGGTCCAGGGGCGAATCAGCCCCAGCATTTT. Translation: CASSQGPGANQPQHF. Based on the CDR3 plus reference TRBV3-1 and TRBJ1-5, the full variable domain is DTAVSQTPKYLVTQMGNDKSIKCEQNLGHDTMYWYKQDSKKFLKIMFSYNNKELIINETVPNRFSPKSPDKAHLNLHINSLELGDSAVYFCASSQGPGANQPQHFGDGTRLSIL.

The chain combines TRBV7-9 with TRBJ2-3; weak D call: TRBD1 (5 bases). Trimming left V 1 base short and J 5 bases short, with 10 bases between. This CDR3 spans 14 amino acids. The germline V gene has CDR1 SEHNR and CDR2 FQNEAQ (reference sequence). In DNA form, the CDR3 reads TGTGCCAGCAGCTTAGGGGGCTACGGAGATACGCAGTATTTT. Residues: CASSLGGYGDTQYF.

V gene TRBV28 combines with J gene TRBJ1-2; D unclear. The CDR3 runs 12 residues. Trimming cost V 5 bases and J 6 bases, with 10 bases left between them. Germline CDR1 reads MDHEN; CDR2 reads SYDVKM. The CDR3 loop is CASSTLGDGYTF. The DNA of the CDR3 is TGTGCCAGCAGTACCCTCGGGGATGGCTACACCTTC.

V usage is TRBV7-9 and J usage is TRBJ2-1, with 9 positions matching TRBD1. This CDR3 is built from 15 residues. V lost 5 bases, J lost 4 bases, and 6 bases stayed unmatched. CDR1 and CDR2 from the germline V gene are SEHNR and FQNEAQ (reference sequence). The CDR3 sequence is CASSPDRGAYNEQFF. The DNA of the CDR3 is TGTGCCAGCAGCCCAGACAGGGGGGCTTACAATGAGCAGTTCTTC.

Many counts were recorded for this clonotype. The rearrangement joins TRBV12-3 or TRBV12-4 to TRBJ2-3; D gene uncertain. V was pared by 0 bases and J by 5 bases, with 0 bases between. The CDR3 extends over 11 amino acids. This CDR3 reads CASSLADTQYF. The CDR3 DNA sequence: TGTGCCAGCAGTTTAGCAGATACGCAGTATTTT.

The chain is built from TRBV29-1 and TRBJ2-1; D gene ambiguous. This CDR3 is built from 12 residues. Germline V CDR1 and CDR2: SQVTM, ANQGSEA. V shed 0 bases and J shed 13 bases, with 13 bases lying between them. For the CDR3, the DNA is TGCAGCGTTGAAGATCACGCGGTCTCCCAGTTCTTC. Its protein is CSVEDHAVSQFF.

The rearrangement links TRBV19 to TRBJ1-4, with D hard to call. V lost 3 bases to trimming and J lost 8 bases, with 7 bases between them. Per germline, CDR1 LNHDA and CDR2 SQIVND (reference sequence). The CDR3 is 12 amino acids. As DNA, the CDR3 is TGTGCCAGTAGTATCACGGGAGAAAAACTGTTTTTT. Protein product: CASSITGEKLFF.

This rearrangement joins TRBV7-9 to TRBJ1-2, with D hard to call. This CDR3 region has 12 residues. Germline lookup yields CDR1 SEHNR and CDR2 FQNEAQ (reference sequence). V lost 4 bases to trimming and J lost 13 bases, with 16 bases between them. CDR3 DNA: TGTGCCAGCAGCTCAACTGGACGTCTATCCACCTTC. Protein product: CASSSTGRLSTF.

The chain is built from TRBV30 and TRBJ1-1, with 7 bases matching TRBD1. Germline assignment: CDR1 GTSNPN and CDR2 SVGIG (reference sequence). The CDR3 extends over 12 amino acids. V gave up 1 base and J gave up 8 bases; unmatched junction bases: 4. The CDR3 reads CAWSGGGVEAFF. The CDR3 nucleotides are TGTGCCTGGAGTGGAGGGGGCGTAGAAGCTTTCTTT. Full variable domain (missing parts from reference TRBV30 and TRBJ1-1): SQTIHQWPATLVQPVGSPLSLECTVEGTSNPNLYWYRQAAGRGLQLLFYSVGIGQISSEVPQNLSASRPQDRQFILSSKKLLLSDSGFYLCAWSGGGVEAFFGQGTRLTVV.

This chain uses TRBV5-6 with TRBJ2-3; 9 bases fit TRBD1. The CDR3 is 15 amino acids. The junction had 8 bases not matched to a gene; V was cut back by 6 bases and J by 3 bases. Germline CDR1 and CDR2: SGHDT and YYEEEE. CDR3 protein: CASKNPDRGTDTQYF. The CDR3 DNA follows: TGTGCCAGCAAAAACCCGGACAGGGGAACAGATACGCAGTATTTT.

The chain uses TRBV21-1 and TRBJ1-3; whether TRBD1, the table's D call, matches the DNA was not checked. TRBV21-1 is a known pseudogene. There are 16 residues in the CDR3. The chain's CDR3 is CASSKEGSGIGNTIYF. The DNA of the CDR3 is TGTGCCAGCAGCAAAGAAGGGTCAGGGATCGGAAACACCATATATTTT.

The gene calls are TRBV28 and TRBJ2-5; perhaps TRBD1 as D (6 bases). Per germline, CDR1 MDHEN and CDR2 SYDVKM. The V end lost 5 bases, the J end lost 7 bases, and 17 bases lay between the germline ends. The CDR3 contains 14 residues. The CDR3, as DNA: TGTGCCAGCAGTCTCGGGACACCGGCGGGGACCCAGTACTTC. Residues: CASSLGTPAGTQYF.

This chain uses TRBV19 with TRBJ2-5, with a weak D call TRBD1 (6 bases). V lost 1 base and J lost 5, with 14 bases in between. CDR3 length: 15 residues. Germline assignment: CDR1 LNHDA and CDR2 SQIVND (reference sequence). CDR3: CASSIVPGAPETQYF. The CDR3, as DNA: TGTGCCAGTAGTATAGTTCCAGGGGCCCCCGAGACCCAGTACTTC.

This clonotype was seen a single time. The CDR3 is CASSPDPKPQHF. CDR3 bases: TGTGCCAGCAGCCCGGACCCTAAACCCCAGCATTTT. The chain combines TRBV12-3 or TRBV12-4 with TRBJ1-5; D uncertain. The V and J ends lost 6 bases and 10 bases respectively, with 13 bases between them. This CDR3 is built from 12 residues.

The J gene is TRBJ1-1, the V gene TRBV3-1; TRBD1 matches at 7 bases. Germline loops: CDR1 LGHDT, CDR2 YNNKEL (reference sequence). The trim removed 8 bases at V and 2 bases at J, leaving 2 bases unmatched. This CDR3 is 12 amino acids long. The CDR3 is CASGTVNTEAFF. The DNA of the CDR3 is TGTGCCAGCGGGACAGTTAACACTGAAGCTTTCTTT.

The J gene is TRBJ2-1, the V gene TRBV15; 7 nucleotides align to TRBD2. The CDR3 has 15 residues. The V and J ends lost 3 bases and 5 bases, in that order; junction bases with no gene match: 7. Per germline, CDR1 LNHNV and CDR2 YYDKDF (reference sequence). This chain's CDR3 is CATSRSSGADNEQFF. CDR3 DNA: TGTGCCACCAGCAGGTCTAGCGGAGCCGACAATGAGCAGTTCTTC. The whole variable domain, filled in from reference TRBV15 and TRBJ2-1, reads DAMVIQNPRYQVTQFGKPVTLSCSQTLNHNVMYWYQQKSSQAPKLLFHYYDKDFNNEADTPDNFQSRRPNTSFCFLDIRSPGLGDTAMYLCATSRSSGADNEQFFGPGTRLTVL.

CDR3 sequence reads: CASSAQGSQETQYF. The CDR3 nucleotides read TGTGCCAGCAGCGCGCAGGGGAGTCAAGAGACCCAGTACTTC. The chain uses TRBV7-2 and TRBJ2-5; maybe TRBD1 (6 bases). Trimming pared 5 bases from V and 2 bases from J, leaving 12 bases between. This CDR3 is 14 amino acids long. CDR1 and CDR2 from the germline V gene are SGHTA and FQGNSA. Based on the CDR3 plus reference TRBV7-2 and TRBJ2-5, the full variable domain is GAGVSQSPSNKVTEKGKDVELRCDPISGHTALYWYRQSLGQGLEFLIYFQGNSAPDKSGLPSDRFSAERTGGSVSTLTIQRTQQEDSAVYLCASSAQGSQETQYFGPGTRLLVL.